This T cell receptor beta chain was found in a study of early stage breast cancer tumors listed by TCRdb under 2017. At the level of the whole study: Of the 15 or so invasive breast tumors, roughly eleven were found to be estrogen receptor-positive, progesterone receptor-positive and HER2-negative. A total of 2,651,842 templates, representing 1,097,674 unique clonotypes, were detected across all samples. On average, each sample had about 9.9-fold read coverage. Eight of the 12 ER+/PR+/HER2- tumors were invasive ductal carcinomas, while the other four were invasive lobular carcinomas. The study at large found these results: Enriched TCRB sequences shared across patients were mostly commonly generated sequences, unlikely to play an important role in the tumor microenvironment. Tumors showed roughly 2.7-fold higher T cell density and higher clonality than adjacent normal breast tissue. Analysis by tumor subtype was prevented by the small cohort size. Chain pairing and functional markers such as CD4, CD8 and FOXP3 were missed by bulk genomic DNA sequencing of unsorted cells. Repertoires from blood and normal breast were more alike than repertoires from blood and tumor, and in about 85% of the 16 patients, comparing each tissue with blood separated tumor from normal.

Two independent genomic DNA replicates were amplified for each sample, with approximately 0.5 ug used for blood and about 1.5 ug for tumor or normal breast. TCRB sequencing of genomic DNA was carried out with the ImmunoSeq Intro kit according to the manufacturer's instructions. Multiplex PCR ran roughly 34 cycles with proprietary primers and spike-in control sequences for absolute quantification. Single-end 150-bp reads were used to sequence an 87-bp fragment covering the CDR3 and the flanking V and J genes. Each lane of an Illumina MiSeq using version 3.0 chemistry carried seven multiplexed samples, with two replicates per sample. Regarding the original processing steps: Raw data were processed by the vendor's proprietary pipeline, with both replicates merged into one result per sample. Clonotypes were defined as productive rearrangements sharing the V-gene family, CDR3 amino acid sequence and J-gene segment. Clonality was calculated as 1 minus the normalized Shannon entropy (Pielou evenness) of TCRB abundances. T cell density was estimated by dividing total templates by the number of input cells inferred from the DNA input amount. Total repertoire diversity and clonality were estimated with Recon using default parameters. A clonotype was considered tumor-enriched if its abundance in tumor exceeded 0.1% and was at least 32-fold higher than its abundance in normal breast. Entries here come from immuneACCESS through TCRdb and include only in-frame sequences with V and J called. Some clones fail to appear in such tables; in the studies checked, an unresolved V gene covers under half of the shortfall, and the cause of the remainder is unknown. The V and J calls and clone size come from that table; D and trimming were worked out from the DNA. In this sample the table shows tens of thousands of clones, approximately 90% of which occur a single time. Together, the top ten hold less than 5% of the sample.

The CDR3 numbers 17 residues from cysteine through phenylalanine. Of all the DNA, just the CDR3 is kept, 51 bases in frame from base 1. At the junction V is shortened by 4 bases and J by 5 bases; bases outside the gene matches: 12. CDR1 and CDR2 were assigned from the germline V gene as LGHNA and YNFKEQ. The study profiled bulk TCR beta-chain repertoires in matched peripheral blood, tumor and adjacent normal breast tissue taken from about 16 patients with early-stage breast cancer. Before surgery, about 5-10 mL of whole blood was collected into EDTA tubes and then processed within 2 hours. Peripheral blood mononuclear cells were isolated by Ficoll-Paque centrifugation in SepMate-50 tubes. PBMCs were cryopreserved in aliquots of roughly 1.9 to 4 million cells in 90% FBS with about 10% DMSO and kept in liquid nitrogen. Genomic DNA was extracted with the Qiagen AllPrep DNA/RNA Mini kit. Regarding this clone: Its target antigen remains unknown. Base qualities are not provided; no much larger clone lies one nucleotide away.

The specimen was blood. The V and J segments used are TRBV4-2 and TRBJ1-5, with TRBD1 matching 9 junction bases. The source is a person aged 70 to 85 with breast cancer. The CDR3 protein: CASSLQGQGRLDQPQHF. The nucleotides read TGTGCCAGCAGCCTCCAAGGACAGGGGCGTTTGGATCAGCCCCAGCATTTT.